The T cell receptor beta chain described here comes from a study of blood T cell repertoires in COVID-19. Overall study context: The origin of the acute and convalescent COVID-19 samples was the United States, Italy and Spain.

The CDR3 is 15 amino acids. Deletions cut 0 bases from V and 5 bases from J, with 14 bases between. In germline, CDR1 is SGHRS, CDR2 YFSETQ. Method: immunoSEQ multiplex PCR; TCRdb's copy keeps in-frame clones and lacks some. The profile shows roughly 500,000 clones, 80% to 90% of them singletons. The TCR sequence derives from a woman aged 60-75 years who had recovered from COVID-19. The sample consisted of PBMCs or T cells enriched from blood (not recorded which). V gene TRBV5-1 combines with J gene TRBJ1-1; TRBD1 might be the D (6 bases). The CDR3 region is CASSLDTGTGTEAFF. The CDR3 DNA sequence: TGCGCCAGCAGCTTGGATACAGGGACGGGGACTGAAGCTTTCTTT. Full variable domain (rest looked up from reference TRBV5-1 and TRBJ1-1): KAGVTQTPRYLIKTRGQQVTLSCSPISGHRSVSWYQQTPGQGLQFLFEYFSETQRNKGNFPGRFSGRQFSNSRSEMNVSTLELGDSALYLCASSLDTGTGTEAFFGQGTRLTVV.